This T cell receptor (beta chain) was identified in a study of blood T cell repertoires in COVID-19. On the study more broadly: PBMCs, B-cell-depleted T cells, or T cells were the source of the cDNA or gDNA that made up the material.

This clone appeared a single time. Authors' processing steps: Estimates of nucleated cell counts were drawn from the amplification of reference gene primers. Here immunoSEQ multiplex PCR was the method, and the copy in TCRdb shows in-frame clones only, minus some. The V and J calls and clone size are taken from that table; D and trimming were inferred from the DNA. Here the sample spans 150,000 to 160,000 clones, just under 85% being singletons. This CDR3 has 15 residues. Trimming left V 3 bases short and J 0 bases short, with 8 bases between. Germline V gene sequence: CDR1 LNHDA, CDR2 SQIVND (reference sequence).

The rearrangement uses TRBV19 and TRBJ2-2; D unresolved. This clonotype was obtained from a woman in her sixties with acute or convalescent COVID-19. The sample comprised peripheral blood. Here the CDR3 DNA reads TGTGCCAGTAGTATTTGGAGTGCGAACACCGGGGAGCTGTTTTTT. Its protein is CASSIWSANTGELFF.